Included here is one T cell receptor beta chain sequence, with context. Its antigen is unknown. This entry belongs to a study of CD8+ T cells in alopecia areata. Study-wide results and limits: Normal skin's resident alphabeta T cells are sequenced alongside lesional scalp T cells. Against the mouse data, patients shared TCRs less clearly, possibly for HLA reasons.

The CDR3 sequence is 11 residues long. V was shortened by 4 bases and J by 2 bases, with 2 bases between the two germline ends. CDR1 and CDR2 (germline): SQVTM, ANQGSEA. The authors extracted RNA and reverse transcribed it into cDNA as the sequencing template. Produced via immunoSEQ multiplex PCR; TCRdb's table is partial and in-frame only. The sample includes fewer than 250,000 clones, roughly 60% seen only once; the top ten take approximately 1%. Treatment defined: oral pan-JAK inhibitor, 5-10 mg twice daily. Source: CD4+ T cells sorted from blood, taken at week 24, from a patient treated with tofacitinib. This receptor was identified in a human donor with alopecia areata. The rearrangement uses TRBV29-1 and TRBJ1-4; no reliable D call. CDR3 loop: CSVVTNEKLFF. CDR3 in DNA: TGCAGCGTTGTTACTAATGAAAAACTGTTTTTT. The full variable domain, completed using reference TRBV29-1 and TRBJ1-4, is SAVISQKPSRDICQRGTSLTIQCQVDSQVTMMFWYRQQPGQSLTLIATANQGSEATYESGFVIDKFPISRPNLTFSTLTVSNMSPEDSSIYLCSVVTNEKLFFGSGTQLSVL.